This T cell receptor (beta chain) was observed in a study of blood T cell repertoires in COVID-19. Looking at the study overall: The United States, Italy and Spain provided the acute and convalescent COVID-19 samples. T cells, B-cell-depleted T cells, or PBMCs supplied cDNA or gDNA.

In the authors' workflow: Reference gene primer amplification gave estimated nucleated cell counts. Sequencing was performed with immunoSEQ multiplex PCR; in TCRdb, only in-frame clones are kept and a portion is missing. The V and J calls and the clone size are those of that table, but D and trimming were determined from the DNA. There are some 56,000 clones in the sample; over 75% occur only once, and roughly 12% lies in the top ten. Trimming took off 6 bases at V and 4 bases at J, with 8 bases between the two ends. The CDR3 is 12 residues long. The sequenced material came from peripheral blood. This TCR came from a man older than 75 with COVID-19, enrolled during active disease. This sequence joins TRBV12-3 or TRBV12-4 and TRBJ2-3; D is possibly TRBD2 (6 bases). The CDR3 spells CASSGGADTQYF. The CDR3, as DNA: TGTGCCAGCAGCGGGGGTGCAGATACGCAGTATTTT.